This record covers a single TCR beta chain. The data stem from a study of blood T cell repertoires in COVID-19. Sequencing was performed with immunoSEQ multiplex PCR; in TCRdb, only in-frame clones are kept and a portion is missing. The sample holds some 200,000 clones, 70% to 90% seen once. Material for sequencing was PBMCs or T cells enriched from blood (not recorded which). This TCR came from a woman between 50 and 59 years old in a cohort exposed to, infected with or recovered from COVID-19 (not recorded which).

The CDR3 protein is CASIGTGAYEQYF. The CDR3 DNA is TGTGCCAGCATAGGGACAGGCGCCTACGAGCAGTACTTC. The rearrangement uses TRBV27 and TRBJ2-7; 8 bases line up with TRBD1. With V trimmed by 7 bases and J by 2 bases, 4 bases remained unmatched. Germline-derived CDR1 and CDR2 are MNHEY and SMNVEV (reference sequence). This CDR3 is built from 13 residues.